This T cell receptor beta chain derives from a study of blood T cell repertoires in COVID-19. As for the study in general: There were acute and convalescent COVID-19 samples, and they came from the United States, Italy and Spain. T cells, B-cell-depleted T cells, or PBMCs supplied cDNA or gDNA.

Germline loops: CDR1 MNHNS, CDR2 SASEGT. The CDR3 loop spans 16 amino acids. V was cut by 0 bases and J by 1 base, with 12 bases left in between. Generated by immunoSEQ multiplex PCR, the TCRdb table keeps only in-frame clones and is missing some. The sample holds more than 150,000 clones, roughly 80% seen once. The source is a man aged 18 to 30 with active or convalescent COVID-19. The chain uses TRBV6-1 and TRBJ1-1; D gene ambiguous. The material sequenced was peripheral blood. The CDR3 sequence: CASSEAAYSGNTEAFF. CDR3 bases: TGTGCCAGCAGTGAAGCGGCGTACAGCGGGAACACTGAAGCTTTCTTT.